The 14 T cell receptor beta chains given below trace back to one sample, sequenced in a study of Graves' ophthalmopathy and Graves' hyperthyroidism. Transcripts of RNA were the source for amplifying TCR beta CDR3 regions. Investigators did first-round RT-PCR with HTBI primers, then second-round multiplex PCR. Using its own MiXCR run on the multiplex PCR reads, TCRdb lists one record per CDR3 protein. Seen here are 200,000 to 250,000 distinct CDR3 sequences, 20% to 25% observed once, and the top ten hold around 40%. The sample consisted of peripheral blood. The receptors were sampled from a woman aged 50 to 60 with Graves' ophthalmopathy.

This chain joins TRBV6-5 and TRBJ1-2, with unresolved D. V lost 0 bases, J lost 2 bases, and 4 bases lay in between. Germline V gene data show CDR1 as MNHEY and CDR2 as SVGAGI. The CDR3 contains 13 residues. The CDR3 spells CASSYSGNYGYTF. DNA for the CDR3: TGTGCCAGCAGTTACTCAGGAAACTATGGCTACACCTTC.

This clonotype has a count of ten or more. V is TRBV5-1 and J is TRBJ2-5, with D hard to call. Germline V gene data show CDR1 as SGHRS and CDR2 as YFSETQ. CDR3 size: 13 residues. V was trimmed by 1 base and J by 6 bases, leaving 10 bases between them. The DNA for the CDR3 is TGCGCCAGCAGCTTGAAGGGTCAACAGACCCAGTACTTC. This sequence encodes CASSLKGQQTQYF.

Regarding this clonotype: A junction end diverges from the germline sequence, so it may reflect a read error. The gene calls are TRBV6-4 and TRBJ2-7; 9 bases map to TRBD1. Germline CDR1 is MRHNA and CDR2 is SNTAGT. The CDR3 totals 16 residues. CDR3 loop: CASSKPMGQGGYEQCF. The CDR3 DNA reads TGTGCCAGCAGCAAACCGATGGGACAGGGAGGTTACGAGCAGTGCTTC.

The rearrangement joins TRBV6-1 to TRBJ2-1; possibly TRBD2 for D (6 bases). The CDR3 is 13 residues long. Germline lookup yields CDR1 MNHNS and CDR2 SASEGT. V was cut by 6 bases and J by 9 bases, with 15 bases left in between. The CDR3 nucleotides read TGTGCCAGCAGCAAGACTCCCGGGGGTGAGCAGTTCTTC. Its translation: CASSKTPGGEQFF.

CDR3 loop: CASWAGETQYF. CDR3 in DNA: TGTGCCAGCTGGGCCGGGGAGACCCAGTACTTC. V gene TRBV28 combines with J gene TRBJ2-5, with D hard to call. In germline, CDR1 is MDHEN, CDR2 SYDVKM. Trimming stripped 8 bases from V and 5 bases from J, with 9 bases between. This CDR3 is 11 amino acids long.

This clonotype was counted at least ten times. V gene TRBV5-1 combines with J gene TRBJ2-5; TRBD2 aligns across 7 bases. The V gene end was trimmed by 3 bases and the J gene end by 3 bases; junction bases not matched to a gene: 5. Germline loops: CDR1 SGHRS, CDR2 YFSETQ. This CDR3 contains 14 residues. Here the CDR3 DNA reads TGCGCCAGCAGCTATGGGAGGGGAGAAGAGACCCAGTACTTC. Its protein product is CASSYGRGEETQYF.

In this sample, this clonotype turned up many times. The rearrangement uses TRBV5-1 and TRBJ2-7; 9 nucleotides agree with TRBD2. Germline-derived CDR1 and CDR2 are SGHRS and YFSETQ. This CDR3 contains 15 residues. With 6 bases clipped from V and 2 bases from J, the junction kept 9 bases outside the gene matches. The CDR3 here is CASTILAGAAYEQYF. CDR3 bases: TGCGCCAGCACCATCTTAGCGGGAGCGGCCTACGAGCAGTACTTC. The variable domain in full, with the rest retrieved from reference TRBV5-1 and TRBJ2-7, is KAGVTQTPRYLIKTRGQQVTLSCSPISGHRSVSWYQQTPGQGLQFLFEYFSETQRNKGNFPGRFSGRQFSNSRSEMNVSTLELGDSALYLCASTILAGAAYEQYFGPGTRLTVT.

This clonotype was seen more than once but under ten times. The V call is TRBV12-3 or TRBV12-4, the J call TRBJ2-7; 8 bases agree with TRBD2. V was clipped by 3 bases and J by 2 bases; unmatched bases: 6. The CDR3 length is 15 residues. The CDR3 sequence is CASSLVGRAPYEQYF. Here the CDR3 DNA reads TGTGCCAGCAGTTTGGTCGGGAGGGCCCCCTACGAGCAGTACTTC.

The chain recombines TRBV29-1 with TRBJ1-1; TRBD1 matches at 9 bases. Germline CDR1 and CDR2: SQVTM and ANQGSEA. With 7 bases clipped from V and 6 bases from J, the junction kept 6 bases outside the gene matches. The CDR3 is 12 amino acids. DNA for the CDR3: TGCAGCGCCCGGACAGGGGAGGCTGAAGCTTTCTTT. This gives the protein CSARTGEAEAFF.

There are many counts of this clonotype. This chain uses TRBV20-1 with TRBJ1-5; 8 bases map to TRBD1. This CDR3 has 15 residues. Germline CDR1 is DFQATT and CDR2 is SNEGSKA (reference sequence). V shed 6 bases and J 1 base; nucleotides not matched to a gene: 8. DNA of the CDR3: TGCAGTGCGATATCCCGGGACAGGAGCAATCAGCCCCAGCATTTT. Amino acids: CSAISRDRSNQPQHF.

This clonotype has only a few counts. The chain recombines TRBV10-3 with TRBJ2-2; D tentatively reads TRBD1 or TRBD2 (5 bases each). Germline CDR1 is ENHRY and CDR2 is SYGVKD. The ends were cut back, 0 bases at V and 1 base at J, with 15 bases in the middle. The length of the CDR3 is 18 residues. DNA for the CDR3: TGTGCCATCAGTGAGTCGGCGGGCTCGGGACGGAACACCGGGGAGCTGTTTTTT. Encoded protein: CAISESAGSGRNTGELFF.

Notes on this clonotype: This clone may be a read error of a much larger clone one base away. In this CDR3 the conserved last residue, phenylalanine or tryptophan, is missing, so a read error is likely. J is TRBJ1-1 and V is TRBV19; D is undetermined. The germline V and J ends were trimmed by 5 bases and 6 bases, with 10 bases remaining between them. Germline V gene data show CDR1 as LNHDA and CDR2 as SQIVND (reference sequence). The CDR3 contains 12 residues. CDR3 DNA sequence: TGTGCCAGTAGTTGGGGTATGGCTGAAGCTTTCCTT. As protein: CASSWGMAEAFL.

The chain is built from TRBV12-3 or TRBV12-4 and TRBJ2-2, with TRBD2 matching over 10 bases. The length of the CDR3 is 17 residues. V was clipped by 7 bases and J by 5 bases; unmatched bases: 13. The CDR3 nucleotides are TGTGCCAGCACCCCCATAGCGGGAGGAGGATATACCGGGGAGCTGTTTTTT. This codes for CASTPIAGGGYTGELFF.

This clonotype came up many times. The chain links TRBV14 to TRBJ1-2; D unresolved. CDR1 and CDR2 from the germline V gene are SGHDN and FVKESK. The V end was cut by 4 bases, the J end by 0 bases, with 9 bases between. This CDR3 is built from 14 residues. CDR3: CASSPGPTNYGYTF. CDR3 DNA: TGTGCCAGCAGCCCAGGACCCACTAACTATGGCTACACCTTC. Looking up the rest from reference TRBV14 and TRBJ1-2 gives the full variable domain: EAGVTQFPSHSVIEKGQTVTLRCDPISGHDNLYWYRRVMGKEIKFLLHFVKESKQDESGMPNNRFLAERTGGTYSTLKVQPAELEDSGVYFCASSPGPTNYGYTFGSGTRLTVV.